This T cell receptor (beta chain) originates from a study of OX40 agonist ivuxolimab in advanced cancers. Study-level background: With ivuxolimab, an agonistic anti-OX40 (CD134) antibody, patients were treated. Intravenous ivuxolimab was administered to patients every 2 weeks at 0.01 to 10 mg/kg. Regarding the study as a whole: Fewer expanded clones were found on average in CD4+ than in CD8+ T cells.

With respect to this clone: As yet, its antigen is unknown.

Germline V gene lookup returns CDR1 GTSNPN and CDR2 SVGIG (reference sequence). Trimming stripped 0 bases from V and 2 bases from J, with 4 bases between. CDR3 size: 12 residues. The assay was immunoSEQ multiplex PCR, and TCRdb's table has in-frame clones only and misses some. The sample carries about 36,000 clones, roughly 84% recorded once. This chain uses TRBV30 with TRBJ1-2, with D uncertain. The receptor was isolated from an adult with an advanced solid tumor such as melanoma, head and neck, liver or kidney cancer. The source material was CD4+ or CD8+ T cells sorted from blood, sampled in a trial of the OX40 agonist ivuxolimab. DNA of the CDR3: TGTGCCTGGAGTGTACAGAACTATGGCTACACCTTC. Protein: CAWSVQNYGYTF.